The TCR beta chain under discussion was sequenced for a study of cytomegalovirus exposure and HLA in healthy donors. Primers included in the PCR were 60 Vbeta and 13 Jbeta primers. Generated by immunoSEQ multiplex PCR, the TCRdb table keeps only in-frame clones and is missing some. The repertoire consists of around 140,000 clones, with under 10% occurring once and the leading ten covering over 6.5%. This clone showed up just a few times. The antigen is undetermined. Study results and limitations: Overall, about 160 TCR beta chains were annotated as cytomegalovirus-associated.

The germline V gene encodes CDR1 MNHEY and CDR2 SVGAGI. The V and J ends lost 8 bases and 7 bases respectively, with 12 bases between them. There are 12 residues in the CDR3. The TCR was taken from a woman between 40 and 50 years old in good health and CMV-seropositive. The genes are TRBV6-5 and TRBJ1-5; tentative D call: TRBD1 (6 bases). Sequencing was performed on PBMCs. CDR3 bases: TGTGCCAGCGGTCAGGGGCAACAGCCCCAGCATTTT. Its translation: CASGQGQQPQHF.